A single sample gave rise to the 10 T cell receptor beta chains below, sequenced in a study of cytomegalovirus exposure and HLA in healthy donors. Primers: 60 Vbeta forward and 13 Jbeta reverse. Data came from immunoSEQ multiplex PCR; TCRdb stores just in-frame clones and leaves some out. The sample records about 130,000 clones, approximately 80% being singletons. The sequenced sample was PBMCs. Receptors were obtained from a woman in her thirties or forties in good health and CMV-seronegative.

The chain has TRBV7-2 and TRBJ1-5; D uncertain. V was trimmed by 7 bases and J by 3 bases, leaving 10 bases between them. This CDR3 region has 13 residues. Germline CDR1 reads SGHTA; CDR2 reads FQGNSA. The CDR3 is CASTPGYNQPQHF. CDR3 nucleotides: TGTGCCAGCACCCCCGGTTACAATCAGCCCCAGCATTTT.

V gene TRBV5-6 combines with J gene TRBJ2-3; 13 positions match TRBD2. Losses at the gene ends were 3 bases for V and 3 bases for J; bases not matched to a gene: 7. Germline V CDR1 and CDR2: SGHDT, YYEEEE. The CDR3 spans 17 residues. The CDR3 protein is CASSSGLAGVGTDTQYF. The CDR3, as DNA: TGTGCCAGCAGCTCTGGACTAGCGGGAGTAGGTACAGATACGCAGTATTTT.

This clone occurred a few times. The chain couples TRBV10-3 to TRBJ1-6, with a possible D match to TRBD1 (5 bases). The V end was cut by 10 bases, the J end by 7 bases, with 17 bases between. This CDR3 is built from 14 residues. Germline assignment: CDR1 ENHRY and CDR2 SYGVKD. CDR3 coding DNA: TGTGCCACTAACCCGGGACTCGAGAATTCACCCCTCCACTTT. It specifies CATNPGLENSPLHF.

J is TRBJ1-2 and V is TRBV7-9; D remains unclear. V was trimmed by 0 bases and J by 2 bases, leaving 7 bases between them. CDR1 is SEHNR and CDR2 is FQNEAQ in the germline V gene (reference sequence). The length of the CDR3 is 14 residues. The CDR3, as DNA: TGTGCCAGCAGCTTAGCCGGCAGGAACTATGGCTACACCTTC. Protein: CASSLAGRNYGYTF.

The chain couples TRBV7-8 to TRBJ1-6, with D possibly matching TRBD1 (5 bases). The germline V gene has CDR1 SGHVS and CDR2 FQNEAQ. The CDR3 length is 15 residues. V was clipped by 5 bases and J by 9 bases, with 17 bases between them. CDR3 sequence: CASSPLGQGGSPLHF. DNA for the CDR3: TGTGCCAGCAGCCCTCTTGGCCAGGGTGGTTCACCCCTCCACTTT.

The V gene is TRBV18, the J gene TRBJ1-2; perhaps TRBD1 as D (5 bases). V was trimmed by 4 bases and J by 2 bases, leaving 8 bases between them. Looked up from germline, CDR1 is KGHSH and CDR2 is LQKENI. The CDR3 sequence is 13 residues long. The CDR3 spells CASSREGNYGYTF. The CDR3 DNA is TGTGCCAGCTCACGGGAGGGGAACTATGGCTACACCTTC.

V is TRBV6-5 and J is TRBJ1-1; D call uncertain. V lost 0 bases and J lost 6, with 14 bases in between. The CDR3 contains 15 residues. Germline CDR1 is MNHEY and CDR2 is SVGAGI. The CDR3, as DNA: TGTGCCAGCAGTTACTCGATCTTCCGGGGAGCTGAAGCTTTCTTT. This codes for CASSYSIFRGAEAFF.

This clone was observed a handful of times. The rearrangement uses TRBV5-5 and TRBJ2-3, with TRBD2 matching 7 bases. CDR3 size: 14 residues. With V trimmed by 5 bases and J by 1 base, 4 bases remained unmatched. Germline V lookup: CDR1 SGHKS, CDR2 YYEKEE (reference sequence). As DNA, the CDR3 is TGTGCCAGCAGGACTAGCTTAGGCACAGATACGCAGTATTTT. Residues: CASRTSLGTDTQYF.

This clone came up once. The rearrangement links TRBV7-2 to TRBJ1-4, with D maybe TRBD1 (5 bases). The CDR3 runs 14 residues. Between the trimmed V and J ends, which lost 6 bases and 5 bases, there was a span of 13 bases. The germline gives CDR1 SGHTA, CDR2 FQGNSA. The CDR3 region is CASSDGGRNEKLFF. The DNA of the CDR3 is TGTGCCAGCAGTGACGGGGGGAGAAATGAAAAACTGTTTTTT.

The chain couples TRBV6-1 to TRBJ2-7; D possibly corresponds to TRBD1 (5 bases). V was cut by 6 bases and J by 2 bases, with 14 bases left in between. Germline loops: CDR1 MNHNS, CDR2 SASEGT. The CDR3 consists of 14 residues. CDR3 amino acids: CASRGAAGTYEQYF. CDR3 sequence (DNA): TGTGCCAGCAGGGGCGCGGCAGGGACCTACGAGCAGTACTTC.